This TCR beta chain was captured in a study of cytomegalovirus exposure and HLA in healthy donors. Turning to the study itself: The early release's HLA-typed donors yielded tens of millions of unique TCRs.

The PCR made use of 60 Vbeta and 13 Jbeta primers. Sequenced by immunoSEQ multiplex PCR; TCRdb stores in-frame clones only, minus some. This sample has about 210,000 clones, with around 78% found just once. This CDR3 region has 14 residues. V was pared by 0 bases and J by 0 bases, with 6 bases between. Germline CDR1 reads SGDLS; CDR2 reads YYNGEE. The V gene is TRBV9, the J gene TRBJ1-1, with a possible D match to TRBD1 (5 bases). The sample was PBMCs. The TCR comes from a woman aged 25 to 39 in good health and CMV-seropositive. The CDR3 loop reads CASSVGQLNTEAFF. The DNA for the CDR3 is TGTGCCAGCAGCGTAGGACAGTTGAACACTGAAGCTTTCTTT.